This T cell receptor beta chain was sequenced in a study of T-cell reconstitution after alpha-beta-depleted transplantation in children (dated by TCRdb to 2016 to 2017). With respect to the entire study: T-cell immune reconstitution after TCRalphabeta/CD19-depleted allogeneic hematopoietic cell transplantation in children was quantitatively tracked in the study by means of TCR repertoire profiling.

The junction carries 10 bases between V and J, which are trimmed by 5 bases and 5 bases respectively. The CDR3 numbers 13 residues from cysteine through phenylalanine. Only the CDR3 DNA is retained, 39 bases long and in frame from the first base. In the germline V gene, CDR1 corresponds to SGHTA and CDR2 to FQGTGA. Remarks on this clonotype: Its binding antigen is unknown. Qualities for individual bases were not recorded, and no much larger clone is one base off.

The receptor library was made with PCR. The instrument given in TCRdb is Illumina HiSeq 2500. To normalize quantification of the TCRbeta repertoire, the TCR libraries were built with molecular barcoding that relied on unique molecular identifiers. TCRdb redid the processing of the public reads, applying fastp at Q25 and MiXCR, and retained in-frame beta chains. Records with the same CDR3 protein are collapsed into one entry carrying the most frequent genes and DNA. The sample includes just under 550,000 distinct CDR3 sequences, with about 17% observed a single time. Of the sample, roughly 3.3% is held by the ten largest clones.

The clonotype originates from a human donor who donated a stem cell graft to a child with acute lymphoblastic leukemia. The V and J genes are TRBV7-3 and TRBJ2-1, with an unclear D gene assignment. Sequencing used PBMCs from the stem cell graft donor, obtained from the stem cell graft. The DNA reads TGTGCCAGCAGCCCCTTGGGCCACAATGAGCAGTTCTTC. Its coded protein is CASSPLGHNEQFF.